Listed below are T cell receptor beta chains from one sample, sequenced in a study of blood T cells in healthy people across ages. TCRdb itself ran the 5' RACE reads through MiXCR, one entry per CDR3 protein. In the table there are hundreds of thousands of distinct CDR3 sequences, roughly 58% of which are singletons. Material for sequencing was blood. The source is a man between 60 and 75 years old in good health. Each CDR3 is given with its conserved first and last residue. D genes are given only for firm matches. Rows may omit the clone size; those that give it use once, few, many or a size class.

V	J	D	size	CDR3	DNA
TRBV7-2	TRBJ2-5	TRBD1	.	CASSRRPRDRQETQYF	TGTGCCAGCAGCCGACGCCCCCGGGACAGACAAGAGACCCAGTACTTC
TRBV29-1	TRBJ2-1	.	.	CSVGPRGDEQFF	TGCAGCGTGGGGCCGAGGGGGGATGAGCAGTTCTTC
TRBV5-6	TRBJ2-5	.	few	CASSPRLDSETQYF	TGTGCCAGCAGCCCCCGACTGGACTCGGAGACCCAGTACTTC
TRBV11-3	TRBJ2-1	.	.	CASSGRRNEQFF	TGTGCCAGCAGCGGCAGGAGGAATGAGCAGTTCTTC
TRBV5-5	TRBJ1-1	TRBD1	once	CASSLEGQGHTGWGAFF	TGTGCCAGCAGCTTGGAGGGACAGGGCCACACGGGTTGGGGAGCTTTCTTT
TRBV20-1	TRBJ1-4	TRBD1	.	CSARPQGGKEKLFF	TGCAGTGCTAGACCCCAGGGGGGCAAAGAAAAACTGTTTTTT
TRBV20-1	TRBJ2-7	.	.	CSVTGPWGYEQYF	TGCAGTGTCACGGGCCCATGGGGCTACGAGCAGTACTTC
TRBV15	TRBJ2-5	.	.	CATSRDPKETQYF	TGTGCCACCAGCCGGGACCCAAAGGAGACCCAGTACTTC
TRBV7-8	TRBJ2-1	.	.	CASSLRRTMDNEQFF	TGTGCCAGCAGCTTAAGACGGACTATGGACAATGAGCAGTTCTTC
TRBV5-1	TRBJ2-3	.	few	CASSPRDEKDTQYF	TGCGCCAGCAGCCCGAGGGACGAAAAAGATACGCAGTATTTT
TRBV28	TRBJ2-7	TRBD1	few	CASSSGQHFSEQYF	TGTGCCAGCAGTTCGGGACAGCACTTTAGCGAGCAGTACTTC
TRBV20-1	TRBJ2-3	.	.	CSARGSNTDTQYF	TGCAGTGCTAGAGGTTCTAACACAGATACGCAGTATTTT
TRBV5-1	TRBJ2-7	.	.	CASSPRDLRYPPLYEQYF	TGCGCCAGCAGCCCGCGGGACCTCCGCTACCCCCCTCTCTACGAGCAGTACTTC
TRBV7-9	TRBJ1-1	.	few	CASSLRGTEAFF	TGTGCCAGCAGCTTAAGGGGCACTGAAGCTTTCTTT
TRBV3-1	TRBJ1-6	TRBD1	.	CASSLPGGNNSPLHF	TGTGCCAGCAGCCTTCCAGGGGGTAACAATTCACCCCTCCACTTT
TRBV20-1	TRBJ1-4	.	.	CSAKRQDGEKLFF	TGCAGTGCAAAAAGACAGGATGGGGAAAAACTGTTTTTT
TRBV20-1	TRBJ2-7	TRBD1	.	CSANRQGVYEQYF	TGCAGTGCGAATCGACAGGGAGTCTACGAGCAGTACTTC
TRBV5-1	TRBJ2-5	.	many	CASSLGQEQETQYF	TGCGCCAGCAGCTTGGGACAGGAACAAGAGACCCAGTACTTC
TRBV2	TRBJ1-2	TRBD1	.	CASKVQGTRDYGYTF	TGTGCCAGCAAGGTACAGGGGACTAGGGACTATGGCTACACCTTC
TRBV6-5	TRBJ2-7	.	.	CASRPGQGRHEQYF	TGTGCCAGCAGACCGGGACAAGGGAGGCACGAGCAGTACTTC
TRBV5-1	TRBJ2-5	.	many	CASSLDRGGETQYF	TGCGCCAGCAGCTTGGACCGCGGCGGAGAGACCCAGTACTTC
TRBV12-3/TRBV12-4	TRBJ2-3	TRBD2	once	CASSLHGTTSTDTQYF	TGTGCCAGCAGTTTACACGGGACTACTAGCACAGATACGCAGTATTTT
TRBV6-6	TRBJ2-7	TRBD1	.	CASCPRTGTYEQYF	TGTGCCAGCTGCCCCCGGACAGGTACCTACGAGCAGTACTTC